This T cell receptor (beta chain) was identified during a study of cytomegalovirus exposure and HLA in healthy donors. PCR was performed using 60 Vbeta and 13 Jbeta primers. TCRdb keeps only in-frame clones here, not all; method: immunoSEQ multiplex PCR. The repertoire includes some 56,000 clones, about 83% of them detected once, and more than 1.5% sits in the top ten. Study conclusions and caveats: A missense variant in DCLRE1C was later tied to TCR beta V- and J-gene trimming. According to a later analysis, most TCR beta chains associated with CMV appeared HLA-restricted.

The germline gives CDR1 MNHEY, CDR2 SVGAGI. This CDR3 spans 16 amino acids. With respect to this clone: Its antigen is as yet unknown.

This TCR came from a human donor in good health. The sequencing input was PBMCs. This chain links TRBV6-5 with TRBJ2-5, with 9 positions matching TRBD2. The DNA matches TRBJ2-7 better at its end, which makes the J call doubtful. CDR3 in DNA: TGTGCCAGCAGTTATTCGCCGACTAGCGGAACCTACGAGCAGTACTTC. Its translation: CASSYSPTSGTYEQYF.